The 20 T cell receptor beta chains below come from one sample, sequenced in a study of blood T cell repertoires in COVID-19 (dated by TCRdb to 2018 to 2020). Libraries were prepared through the immunoSEQ multiplex PCR assay. TCRdb took this table from immuneACCESS and kept in-frame rearrangements with V and J called. Such tables lack part of the clones; where checked against another copy, unresolved V genes explain under half of the gap, and the rest is unexplained. The sample table contains roughly 40,000 clones; only one count was recorded for 79% of them. In total, the top ten clones hold roughly 21% of the sample. Sequenced: peripheral blood. The receptors were sampled from a man between 65 and 85 years old with acute or convalescent COVID-19.

The chain has TRBV5-1 and TRBJ1-2; TRBD1 matches at 7 bases. V lost 4 bases, J lost 3 bases, and 6 bases stayed unmatched. CDR1 is SGHRS and CDR2 is YFSETQ in the germline V gene. CDR3 length: 14 residues. The CDR3 here is CASSTGDRDYGYTF. The CDR3 nucleotides read TGCGCCAGCAGCACGGGGGACAGAGACTATGGCTACACCTTC.

The chain is built from TRBV19 and TRBJ1-2, with D maybe TRBD1 (5 bases). Germline V gene data show CDR1 as LNHDA and CDR2 as SQIVND (reference sequence). V shed 4 bases and J shed 8 bases, with 8 bases lying between them. CDR3 length equals 11 residues. CDR3 protein: CASSTGNGYTF. CDR3 bases: TGTGCCAGTAGTACAGGGAACGGCTACACCTTC. Using reference TRBV19 and TRBJ1-2 for the parts outside the CDR3, the full variable domain is DGGITQSPKYLFRKEGQNVTLSCEQNLNHDAMYWYRQDPGQGLRLIYYSQIVNDFQKGDIAEGYSVSREKKESFPLTVTSAQKNPTAFYLCASSTGNGYTFGSGTRLTVV.

The chain joins TRBV18 to TRBJ2-2, with TRBD2 matching over 8 bases. Per germline, CDR1 KGHSH and CDR2 LQKENI. With V trimmed by 6 bases and J by 2 bases, 17 bases remained unmatched. This CDR3 contains 19 residues. The CDR3: CASSLYTGNSGTNTGELFF. The CDR3 DNA reads as TGTGCCAGCTCCCTCTACACCGGGAATAGCGGGACTAACACCGGGGAGCTGTTTTTT.

This chain joins TRBV28 and TRBJ1-1; D perhaps matches TRBD1 (5 bases). This CDR3 region has 14 residues. Looked up from germline, CDR1 is MDHEN and CDR2 is SYDVKM. V was pared by 6 bases and J by 7 bases, with 18 bases between. CDR3 in DNA: TGTGCCAGCAGCCCCCCGCCCACAGGTCTTGAAGCTTTCTTT. Amino acid sequence: CASSPPPTGLEAFF.

This chain joins TRBV27 and TRBJ1-4, with TRBD1 as a possible D gene (5 bases). The CDR3 covers 12 residues. Germline-derived CDR1 and CDR2 are MNHEY and SMNVEV (reference sequence). The ends were cut back, 5 bases at V and 13 bases at J, with 14 bases in the middle. CDR3 in amino acids: CASSPSGRGLFF. In DNA form, the CDR3 reads TGTGCCAGCAGTCCGTCAGGGCGGGGACTGTTTTTT.

This sequence joins TRBV7-3 and TRBJ2-3; 8 positions agree with TRBD2. This CDR3 comprises 18 residues. Per the germline V gene, CDR1 is SGHTA and CDR2 is FQGTGA. Trimming took 1 base from V and 3 from J; bases not matched to a gene: 12. The CDR3 DNA follows: TGTGCCAGCAGCTTAAGCCCCATACTAGCGGCAAAGACAGATACGCAGTATTTT. Translation: CASSLSPILAAKTDTQYF.

This chain links TRBV11-3 with TRBJ2-1, with 10 bases identical to TRBD2. The CDR3 loop spans 15 amino acids. The V gene's germline CDR1 is SGHNT and CDR2 YENEEA. V lost 0 bases, J lost 9 bases, and 5 bases stayed unmatched. As DNA, the CDR3 is TGTGCCAGCAGCTTAGAAGCGGGAGGGCCGCGTGAGCAGTTCTTC. This sequence encodes CASSLEAGGPREQFF.

This clone has more than one count but fewer than ten. The chain uses TRBV6-6 and TRBJ2-1, with TRBD2 identical over 11 bases. This CDR3 is built from 15 residues. Losses at the gene ends were 6 bases for V and 7 bases for J; bases not matched to a gene: 8. Germline V CDR1 and CDR2: MNHNY, SVGAGI (reference sequence). CDR3 nucleotides: TGTGCCAGCAGCCTCGGCCTAGCGGGAGGTAATGAGCAGTTCTTC. This sequence encodes CASSLGLAGGNEQFF.

This chain's CDR3 is CASSPRLADSSYEQYF. In DNA form, the CDR3 reads TGCGCCAGCAGCCCTCGACTAGCGGATAGCTCCTACGAGCAGTACTTC. The gene calls are TRBV4-1 and TRBJ2-7; 9 nucleotides align to TRBD2. This CDR3 has 16 residues. CDR1 and CDR2 from the germline V gene are MGHRA and YSYEKL. Trimming took 4 bases from V and 0 from J; bases not matched to a gene: 7.

This rearrangement joins TRBV19 to TRBJ1-2; D possibly corresponds to TRBD1 (6 bases). The CDR3 consists of 14 residues. V shed 6 bases and J shed 4 bases, with 15 bases lying between them. Germline assignment: CDR1 LNHDA and CDR2 SQIVND (reference sequence). CDR3 residues: CASRIVNRAYGYTF. The CDR3 bases are TGTGCCAGTAGGATCGTAAACAGGGCCTATGGCTACACCTTC.

The J gene is TRBJ1-2, the V gene TRBV15, with D possibly matching TRBD1 (5 bases). Germline values: CDR1 LNHNV, CDR2 YYDKDF (reference sequence). The ends were cut back, 0 bases at V and 8 bases at J, with 19 bases in the middle. The CDR3 is 16 amino acids. The CDR3 loop reads CATSRDVIDLGGGYTF. DNA for the CDR3: TGTGCCACCAGCAGAGATGTAATCGACCTCGGGGGAGGCTACACCTTC.

This clone appeared a few times. The CDR3 spells CASSRIIAGGTYEQYF. The DNA of the CDR3 is TGTGCCAGCAGTCGAATAATAGCGGGAGGAACCTACGAGCAGTACTTC. The V gene is TRBV28, the J gene TRBJ2-7, with 10 bases fitting TRBD2. The CDR3 totals 16 residues. CDR1 MDHEN and CDR2 SYDVKM come from the germline V gene. V shed 5 bases and J 2 bases; nucleotides not matched to a gene: 9.

About this clone itself: One junction end does not reproduce the germline sequence, and a read error may be involved. J is TRBJ2-7 and V is TRBV5-5; TRBD1 agrees at 7 bases. The germline gives CDR1 SGHKS, CDR2 YYEKEE (reference sequence). The CDR3 contains 12 residues. The CDR3 sequence is CASSRTGELVGF. The CDR3 nucleotides read TGTGCCAGCAGCCGGACAGGAGAGCTGGTTGGCTTC.

This chain connects TRBV5-1 to TRBJ1-1; D is undetermined. V was pared by 0 bases and J by 3 bases, with 12 bases between. The CDR3 has 15 residues. Germline CDR1 and CDR2: SGHRS and YFSETQ. CDR3 sequence: CASSLGGTSDTEAFF. Written as DNA, the CDR3 is TGCGCCAGCAGCTTGGGAGGCACCTCGGACACTGAAGCTTTCTTT.

The rearrangement joins TRBV7-2 to TRBJ2-1; no reliable D call. V was cut by 5 bases and J by 8 bases, with 7 bases left in between. Germline V gene sequence: CDR1 SGHTA, CDR2 FQGNSA. This CDR3 has 11 residues. CDR3 residues: CASSQTYEQFF. The DNA for the CDR3 is TGTGCCAGCAGCCAGACTTATGAGCAGTTCTTC.

This chain joins TRBV19 and TRBJ1-1; TRBD1 matches 7 bases. Trimming at V came to 3 bases and at J to 3 bases, leaving 1 base not matched to a gene. Germline V gives CDR1 LNHDA, CDR2 SQIVND (reference sequence). This CDR3 comprises 13 residues. The CDR3 loop reads CASSITGDTEAFF. Here the CDR3 DNA reads TGTGCCAGTAGTATTACAGGGGACACTGAAGCTTTCTTT.

V usage is TRBV2 and J usage is TRBJ2-3, with TRBD2 matching over 9 bases. The trim removed 2 bases at V and 2 bases at J, leaving 5 bases unmatched. Germline loops: CDR1 SNHLY, CDR2 FYNNEI. This CDR3 contains 16 residues. CDR3 loop: CASSEMLAGTTDTQYF. In nucleotides, the CDR3 is TGTGCCAGCAGTGAAATGCTAGCGGGGACCACAGATACGCAGTATTTT.

The rearrangement links TRBV25-1 to TRBJ2-3; TRBD2 aligns across 10 bases. In germline, CDR1 is MGHDK, CDR2 SYGVNS. The ends lost 3 bases at V and 5 bases at J; junction bases unmatched: 2. The CDR3 sequence is 14 residues long. In nucleotides, the CDR3 is TGTGCCAGCAGTGAGAGGACTAGCGGAGATACGCAGTATTTT. It yields the protein CASSERTSGDTQYF.

The chain carries TRBV10-3 and TRBJ1-2, with 9 bases lining up with TRBD1. The J segment lost 4 bases and the V segment lost 7 bases, leaving 4 bases of the junction unmatched. In germline, CDR1 is ENHRY, CDR2 SYGVKD. CDR3 length: 13 residues. For the CDR3, the DNA is TGTGCCATCAACGAGGGACAGGGCTATGGCTACACCTTC. Amino acid sequence: CAINEGQGYGYTF.

The chain has TRBV6-6 and TRBJ1-2, with D perhaps matching TRBD1 (6 bases). Germline loops: CDR1 MNHNY, CDR2 SVGAGI (reference sequence). V lost 5 bases and J lost 7, with 17 bases in between. This CDR3 is built from 14 residues. The CDR3 coding sequence is TGTGCCAGCAGTAAAGAACAGGGTTTTGGTGGCTACACCTTC. It yields the protein CASSKEQGFGGYTF.